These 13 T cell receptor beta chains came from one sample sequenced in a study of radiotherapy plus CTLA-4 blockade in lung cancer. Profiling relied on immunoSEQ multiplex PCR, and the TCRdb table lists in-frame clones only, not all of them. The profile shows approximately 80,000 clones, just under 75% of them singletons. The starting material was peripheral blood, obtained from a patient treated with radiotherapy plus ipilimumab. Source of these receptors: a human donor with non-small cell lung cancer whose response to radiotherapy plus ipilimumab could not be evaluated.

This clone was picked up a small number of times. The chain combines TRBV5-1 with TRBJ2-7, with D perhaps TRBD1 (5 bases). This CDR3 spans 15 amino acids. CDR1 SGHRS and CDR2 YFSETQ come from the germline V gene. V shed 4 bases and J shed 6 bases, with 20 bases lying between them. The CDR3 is CASSPAVGASSEQYF. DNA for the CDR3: TGCGCCAGCAGCCCCGCGGTAGGGGCCTCCAGCGAGCAGTACTTC.

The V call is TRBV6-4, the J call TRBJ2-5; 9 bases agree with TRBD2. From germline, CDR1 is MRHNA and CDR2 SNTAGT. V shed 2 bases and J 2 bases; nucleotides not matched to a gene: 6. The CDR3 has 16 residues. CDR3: CASSDGVAGVQETQYF. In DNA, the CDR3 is TGTGCCAGCAGTGACGGAGTAGCGGGGGTTCAAGAGACCCAGTACTTC.

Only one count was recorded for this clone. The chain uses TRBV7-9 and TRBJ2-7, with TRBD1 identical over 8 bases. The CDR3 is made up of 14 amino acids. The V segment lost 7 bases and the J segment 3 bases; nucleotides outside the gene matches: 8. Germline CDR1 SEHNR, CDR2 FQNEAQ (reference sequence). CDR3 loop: CASTDQGAHYEQYF. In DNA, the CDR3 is TGTGCCAGCACCGACCAGGGGGCGCACTACGAGCAGTACTTC.

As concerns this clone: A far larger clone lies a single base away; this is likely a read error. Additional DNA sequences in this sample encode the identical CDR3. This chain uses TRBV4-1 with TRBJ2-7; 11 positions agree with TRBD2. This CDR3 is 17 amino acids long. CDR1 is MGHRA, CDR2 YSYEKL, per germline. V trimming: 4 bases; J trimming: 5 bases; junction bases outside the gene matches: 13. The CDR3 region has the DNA TGCGCCAGCAGCCGGGGAGGGAGACTAGCGGGATGGGACGAGCAGTACTTC. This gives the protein CASSRGGRLAGWDEQYF.

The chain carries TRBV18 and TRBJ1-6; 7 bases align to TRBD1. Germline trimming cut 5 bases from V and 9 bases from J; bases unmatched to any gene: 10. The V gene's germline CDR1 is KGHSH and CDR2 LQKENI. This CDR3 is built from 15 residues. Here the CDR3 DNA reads TGTGCCAGCTCATCGGGACAGTTAGGGAGTTCACCCCTCCACTTT. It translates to CASSSGQLGSSPLHF.

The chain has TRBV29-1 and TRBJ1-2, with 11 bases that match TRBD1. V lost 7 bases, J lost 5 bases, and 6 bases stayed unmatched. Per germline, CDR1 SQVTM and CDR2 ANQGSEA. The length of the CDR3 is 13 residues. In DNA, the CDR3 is TGCAGCGGAGGGGGGACAGGGGGTTATGGCTACACCTTC. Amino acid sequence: CSGGGTGGYGYTF.

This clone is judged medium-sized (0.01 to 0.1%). CDR3 loop: CASSHGGTSGGTIYEQYF. The CDR3 nucleotides read TGCGCCAGCAGCCACGGCGGGACTAGCGGGGGGACAATCTACGAGCAGTACTTC. This chain links TRBV4-3 with TRBJ2-7; TRBD2 matches at 15 bases. Germline CDR1 reads LGHNA; CDR2 reads YSLEER. The CDR3 consists of 18 residues. V shed 3 bases, J shed 3 bases, and the junction held 9 bases outside the gene matches.

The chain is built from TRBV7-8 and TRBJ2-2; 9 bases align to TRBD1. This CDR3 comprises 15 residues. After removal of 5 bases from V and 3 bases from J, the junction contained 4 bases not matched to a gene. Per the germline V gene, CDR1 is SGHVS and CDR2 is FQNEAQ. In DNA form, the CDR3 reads TGTGCCAGCAGCCTGCGGGACAGGGACACCGGGGAGCTGTTTTTT. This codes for CASSLRDRDTGELFF.

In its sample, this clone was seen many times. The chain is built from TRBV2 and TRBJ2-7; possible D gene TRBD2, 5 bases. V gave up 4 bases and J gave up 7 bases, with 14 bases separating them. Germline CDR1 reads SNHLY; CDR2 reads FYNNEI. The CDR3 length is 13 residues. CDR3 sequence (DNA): TGTGCCAGCAGTGCGGACTTGTGGGGAGAGCAGTACTTC. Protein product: CASSADLWGEQYF.

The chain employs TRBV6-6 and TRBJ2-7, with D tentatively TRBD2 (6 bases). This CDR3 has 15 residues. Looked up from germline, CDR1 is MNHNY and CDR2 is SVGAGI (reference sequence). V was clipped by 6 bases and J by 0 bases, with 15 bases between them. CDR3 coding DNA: TGTGCCAGCAGCTGGGACTCAATAAGCTCCTACGAGCAGTACTTC. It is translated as CASSWDSISSYEQYF.

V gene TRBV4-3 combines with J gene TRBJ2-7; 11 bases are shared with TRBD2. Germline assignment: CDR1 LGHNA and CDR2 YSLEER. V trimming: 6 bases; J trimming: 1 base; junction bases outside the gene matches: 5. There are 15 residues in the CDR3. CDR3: CASSVGTSGSYEQYF. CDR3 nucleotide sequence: TGCGCCAGCAGTGTCGGGACTAGCGGTTCCTACGAGCAGTACTTC.

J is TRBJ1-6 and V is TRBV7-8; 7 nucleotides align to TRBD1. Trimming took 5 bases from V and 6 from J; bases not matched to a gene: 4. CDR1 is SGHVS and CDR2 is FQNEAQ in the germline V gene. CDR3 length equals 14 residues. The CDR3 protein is CASSRDRSNSPLHF. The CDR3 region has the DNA TGTGCCAGCAGCCGGGACAGATCTAATTCACCCCTCCACTTT.

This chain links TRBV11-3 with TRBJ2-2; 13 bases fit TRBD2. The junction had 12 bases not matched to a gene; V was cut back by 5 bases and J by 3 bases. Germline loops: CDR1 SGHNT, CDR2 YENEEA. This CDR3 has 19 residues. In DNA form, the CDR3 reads TGTGCCAGCAGCACCCGCTACACTAGCGGGGGGGCCCACACCGGGGAGCTGTTTTTT. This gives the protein CASSTRYTSGGAHTGELFF.